This T cell receptor beta chain was identified in a study of shared clonotypes between healthy human individuals. Study conclusions and caveats: A limitation of the genetic and exposure-history diversity represented arose from few donors. Clonotype sharing across a few donors was observed for around 5% of naive CD4 clonotypes. In the sorted subsets, rarefaction showed sequencing was incomplete despite large depth.

This clone was recorded only once. Antigen specificity is unknown. Germline CDR1 is GTSNPN and CDR2 is SVGIG (reference sequence). V was shortened by 5 bases and J by 3 bases, with 4 bases between the two germline ends. The CDR3 extends over 11 amino acids. Replicate PCRs run on sorted subsets employed approximately 0.2 ug DNA, around 31,000 T cell genomes. Libraries were prepared by immunoSEQ multiplex PCR; TCRdb keeps only in-frame clonotypes and omits some of them. The data contain roughly 810,000 clones, roughly 96% of them singletons. Terminally differentiated effector memory CD45RA+ cells were left out of the naive CD8 fraction, which was CD45RO-negative and positively selected for CCR7.

The receptor was isolated from a man aged 25-45 years in good health. The rearrangement joins TRBV30 to TRBJ2-2; no firm D call. The sample was naive CD8+ T cells sorted from blood. In DNA, the CDR3 is TGTGCCTGGGGTCACACCGGGGAGCTGTTTTTT. Its translation: CAWGHTGELFF.